These 26 T cell receptor beta chains came from one sample sequenced in a study of blood T cell repertoires in COVID-19. Some clones are missing from TCRdb's copy, which holds only in-frame ones; the method was immunoSEQ multiplex PCR. Of roughly 190,000 clones listed, 88% are singletons. The sequenced sample consisted of peripheral blood. The source of these receptors is a woman aged 40 to 49 who had recovered from COVID-19.

This clone was seen once. V usage is TRBV7-2 and J usage is TRBJ2-1; 7 nucleotides line up with TRBD1. With V trimmed by 1 base and J by 3 bases, 6 bases remained unmatched. The CDR3 contains 16 residues. The V gene's germline CDR1 is SGHTA and CDR2 FQGNSA. In DNA form, the CDR3 reads TGTGCCAGCAGCTTAGTTCGGGACAGTATCTACAATGAGCAGTTCTTC. The encoded protein is CASSLVRDSIYNEQFF.

The chain couples TRBV25-1 to TRBJ1-4; 8 bases fit TRBD1. CDR1 and CDR2 from the germline V gene are MGHDK and SYGVNS. Losses at the gene ends were 2 bases for V and 4 bases for J; bases not matched to a gene: 9. The CDR3 totals 17 residues. The CDR3 DNA sequence: TGTGCCAGCAGTGAAGGTACAGGGGGGGTTGTTAATGAAAAACTGTTTTTT. This encodes CASSEGTGGVVNEKLFF.

The sample holds a few counts of this clone. The gene calls are TRBV4-2 and TRBJ1-4, with 10 bases fitting TRBD1. Germline V lookup: CDR1 LGHNA, CDR2 YNFKEQ. Trimming took 5 bases from V and 14 from J; bases not matched to a gene: 11. There are 14 residues in the CDR3. The CDR3 DNA is TGTGCCAGCAGCAGATCGACAGGGGGCGAAATCCTGTTTTTT. It codes for CASSRSTGGEILFF.

The rearrangement links TRBV6-1 to TRBJ2-7; D is unclear. V was clipped by 1 base and J by 3 bases, with 13 bases between them. The CDR3 is 15 amino acids. Germline V CDR1 and CDR2: MNHNS, SASEGT. The CDR3, as DNA: TGTGCCAGCAGTGAAGGGGCGACCCCGGACTACGAGCAGTACTTC. It encodes CASSEGATPDYEQYF.

CDR3 amino acids: CATSTLLTGTDTQYF. Written as DNA, the CDR3 is TGTGCCACCAGCACCTTGCTGACGGGGACAGATACGCAGTATTTT. The chain recombines TRBV15 with TRBJ2-3, with D perhaps TRBD2 (5 bases). The CDR3 is made up of 15 amino acids. Trimming left V 4 bases short and J 3 bases short, with 14 bases between. The germline V gene encodes CDR1 LNHNV and CDR2 YYDKDF (reference sequence).

This chain joins TRBV10-3 and TRBJ2-2, with 7 bases that match TRBD1. This CDR3 comprises 16 residues. In germline, CDR1 is ENHRY, CDR2 SYGVKD. With V trimmed by 2 bases and J by 0 bases, 3 bases remained unmatched. This CDR3 reads CAISEQGQPNTGELFF. CDR3 DNA: TGTGCCATCAGTGAGCAGGGACAGCCGAACACCGGGGAGCTGTTTTTT.

The chain links TRBV7-2 to TRBJ2-7; 7 bases are shared with TRBD1. The CDR3 is 14 amino acids. The V and J ends lost 2 bases and 2 bases, in that order; junction bases with no gene match: 3. Germline V CDR1 and CDR2: SGHTA, FQGNSA. CDR3 in DNA: TGTGCCAGCAGCTTATACAGGGGCACCTACGAGCAGTACTTC. Protein: CASSLYRGTYEQYF.

The chain carries TRBV4-2 and TRBJ2-3, with 9 bases lining up with TRBD2. J was trimmed by 6 bases and V by 0 bases; bases with no gene match: 16. The CDR3 spans 19 residues. CDR1 LGHNA and CDR2 YNFKEQ come from the germline V gene. CDR3 region: CASSQEPSGLPLAGDTQYF. The CDR3 DNA reads as TGTGCCAGCAGCCAAGAGCCTAGCGGATTACCCCTAGCGGGGGATACGCAGTATTTT.

The chain couples TRBV6-2 or TRBV6-3 to TRBJ2-2; possibly TRBD1 for D (6 bases). This CDR3 spans 15 amino acids. V gave up 0 bases and J gave up 6 bases, with 11 bases separating them. The V gene's germline CDR1 is MNHEY and CDR2 SVGEGT. The CDR3 region is CASSYSSTGSGELFF. For the CDR3, the DNA is TGTGCCAGCAGTTACTCGAGTACAGGGTCCGGGGAGCTGTTTTTT.

This clone was picked up one time. The chain combines TRBV3-1 (or the pseudogene TRBV3-2) with TRBJ2-7; 8 bases are shared with TRBD2. Losses at the gene ends were 5 bases for V and 5 bases for J; bases not matched to a gene: 5. Germline CDR1 LGHDT, CDR2 YNNKEL (reference sequence). The CDR3 contains 13 residues. CDR3 amino acids: CASSYIGGDEQYF. In DNA form, the CDR3 reads TGTGCCAGCAGCTACATCGGGGGGGACGAGCAGTACTTC.

The chain has TRBV3-1 (or the pseudogene TRBV3-2) and TRBJ2-2; 9 bases are shared with TRBD1. CDR1 and CDR2 from the germline V gene are LGHDT and YNNKEL (reference sequence). Trimming at V came to 5 bases and at J to 6 bases, leaving 4 bases not matched to a gene. The CDR3 extends over 14 amino acids. The CDR3 reads CASSFWDRAGELFF. In DNA, the CDR3 is TGTGCCAGCAGCTTCTGGGACAGGGCCGGGGAGCTGTTTTTT.

V usage is TRBV29-1 and J usage is TRBJ2-7, with TRBD1 identical over 7 bases. The CDR3 has 14 residues. After removal of 2 bases from V and 0 bases from J, the junction contained 4 bases not matched to a gene. The germline V gene encodes CDR1 SQVTM and CDR2 ANQGSEA. CDR3: CSVEKGQNSYEQYF. The CDR3 DNA is TGCAGCGTTGAAAAGGGACAGAACTCCTACGAGCAGTACTTC.

The chain has TRBV3-1 (or the pseudogene TRBV3-2) and TRBJ1-1; no definite D call. The CDR3 covers 13 residues. Germline CDR1 LGHDT, CDR2 YNNKEL (reference sequence). Trimming shortened V by 4 bases and J by 1 base, and 7 bases separated the two germline ends. The chain's CDR3 is CASSRPGNTEAFF. DNA for the CDR3: TGTGCCAGCAGCCGCCCAGGGAACACTGAAGCTTTCTTT.

This clone occurred once. CDR3 sequence: CASTLRGRGTDTQYF. CDR3 DNA: TGTGCCAGCACACTAAGGGGGCGAGGCACAGATACGCAGTATTTT. This sequence joins TRBV7-2 and TRBJ2-3; TRBD1 agrees at 7 bases. The germline gives CDR1 SGHTA, CDR2 FQGNSA. The CDR3 totals 15 residues. V shed 7 bases, J shed 1 base, and the junction held 8 bases outside the gene matches.

The rearrangement links TRBV7-8 to TRBJ2-7, with D perhaps TRBD1 (6 bases). CDR3 length: 15 residues. The V and J ends lost 5 bases and 5 bases respectively, with 19 bases between them. Germline values: CDR1 SGHVS, CDR2 FQNEAQ. CDR3 coding DNA: TGTGCCAGCAGCAATAGACAGGTCATAGGGGACGAGCAGTACTTC. Translation gives CASSNRQVIGDEQYF.

V usage is TRBV5-4 and J usage is TRBJ2-7; possibly TRBD2 for D (5 bases). The germline V gene has CDR1 SGHNT and CDR2 YYREEE (reference sequence). This CDR3 is 14 amino acids long. Trimming removed 9 bases at V and 0 bases at J, with 16 bases between. This CDR3 is CATTGWERSYEQYF. The CDR3 bases are TGTGCCACCACTGGGTGGGAGCGCTCCTACGAGCAGTACTTC.

The V call is TRBV12-3 or TRBV12-4, the J call TRBJ2-1; D gene ambiguous. The CDR3 runs to 12 residues. V shed 6 bases and J shed 5 bases, with 8 bases lying between them. As DNA, the CDR3 is TGTGCCAGCAGCGCCAGAAACAATGAGCAGTTCTTC. Translated: CASSARNNEQFF.

A few counts support this clone. V usage is TRBV27 and J usage is TRBJ2-1, with no clear D. CDR1 is MNHEY, CDR2 SMNVEV, per germline (reference sequence). CDR3 length: 14 residues. Trimming removed 5 bases at V and 4 bases at J, with 12 bases between. The CDR3 DNA reads as TGTGCCAGCAGTCCCCTGAGCGCTTACAATGAGCAGTTCTTC. Protein: CASSPLSAYNEQFF.

The chain employs TRBV5-1 and TRBJ1-2; 9 bases match TRBD1. The CDR3 extends over 14 amino acids. V lost 0 bases, J lost 8 bases, and 5 bases stayed unmatched. In germline, CDR1 is SGHRS, CDR2 YFSETQ. The CDR3 sequence is CASSLVGQGLGYTF. In DNA, the CDR3 is TGCGCCAGCAGCTTGGTGGGACAGGGTCTCGGCTACACCTTC.

J is TRBJ2-3 and V is TRBV6-4, with a weak D call TRBD1 (5 bases). This CDR3 comprises 14 residues. The germline V and J ends were trimmed by 4 bases and 6 bases, with 14 bases remaining between them. Germline V gene lookup returns CDR1 MRHNA and CDR2 SNTAGT. The CDR3 sequence: CASSVNGAPDTQYF. The CDR3 bases are TGTGCCAGCAGTGTGAATGGGGCTCCGGATACGCAGTATTTT.

The chain is built from TRBV5-1 and TRBJ1-1; 10 bases line up with TRBD1. Germline CDR1 and CDR2: SGHRS and YFSETQ. Trimming at V came to 4 bases and at J to 7 bases, leaving 10 bases not matched to a gene. The CDR3 covers 15 residues. The CDR3: CASSPTGGVGDEAFF. Written as DNA, the CDR3 is TGCGCCAGCAGCCCGACAGGGGGCGTGGGGGATGAAGCTTTCTTT. The variable domain in full, with the rest retrieved from reference TRBV5-1 and TRBJ1-1, is KAGVTQTPRYLIKTRGQQVTLSCSPISGHRSVSWYQQTPGQGLQFLFEYFSETQRNKGNFPGRFSGRQFSNSRSEMNVSTLELGDSALYLCASSPTGGVGDEAFFGQGTRLTVV.

The V call is TRBV13, the J call TRBJ2-3; 8 bases agree with TRBD2. Germline trimming cut 5 bases from V and 7 bases from J; bases unmatched to any gene: 8. The length of the CDR3 is 14 residues. Looked up from germline, CDR1 is PRHDT and CDR2 is FYEKMQ (reference sequence). CDR3 protein: CASSTLSGGYTQYF. CDR3 DNA: TGTGCCAGCAGCACCCTTTCGGGAGGGTATACGCAGTATTTT.

V usage is TRBV2 and J usage is TRBJ2-5; 15 bases map to TRBD2. This CDR3 has 19 amino acids. V shed 4 bases and J 0 bases; nucleotides not matched to a gene: 9. In germline, CDR1 is SNHLY, CDR2 FYNNEI. Here the CDR3 reads CASSVPGTSGRIHQETQYF. Here the CDR3 DNA reads TGTGCCAGCAGTGTGCCTGGGACTAGCGGGAGGATACACCAAGAGACCCAGTACTTC.

The chain carries TRBV15 and TRBJ2-3, with D perhaps TRBD2 (6 bases). V was shortened by 9 bases and J by 0 bases, with 10 bases between the two germline ends. The length of the CDR3 is 13 residues. From germline, CDR1 is LNHNV and CDR2 YYDKDF (reference sequence). The DNA of the CDR3 is TGTGCCACTGGGAGCGGGAGCACAGATACGCAGTATTTT. Translated: CATGSGSTDTQYF.

The J gene is TRBJ2-5, the V gene TRBV13; 7 positions match TRBD2. CDR1 and CDR2 (germline): PRHDT, FYEKMQ (reference sequence). This CDR3 has 18 amino acids. Losses at the gene ends were 5 bases for V and 4 bases for J; bases not matched to a gene: 19. CDR3 DNA: TGTGCCAGCAGCGGAGCCGGGGGGAGCGGTCGAGGGTTAGAGACCCAGTACTTC. Residues: CASSGAGGSGRGLETQYF.

This rearrangement joins TRBV5-1 to TRBJ2-5; weak D call: TRBD2 (5 bases). From germline, CDR1 is SGHRS and CDR2 YFSETQ. The CDR3 runs to 13 residues. Trimming stripped 6 bases from V and 4 bases from J, with 13 bases between. The CDR3 region has the DNA TGCGCCAGCACGACCGGGCGGGCAGAGACCCAGTACTTC. This translates into CASTTGRAETQYF.